This TCR beta chain is drawn from a study of STAT3 mutations in large granular lymphocyte leukemia. Study context: Roughly half of the longitudinally sequenced T-LGLL patients carried detectable canonical activating STAT3 mutations.

Study-level points and caveats: Clonal expansion was inferred from samples taken at other timepoints. In T-cell large granular lymphocyte leukemia, about half of patients showed multiple immunodominant subclonotypes. In several patients, dominant TCR clone burden exceeded STAT3 mutant burden, suggesting STAT3 mutation arose secondarily.

Trimming stripped 2 bases from V and 0 bases from J, with 8 bases between. This CDR3 has 14 residues. The V gene's germline CDR1 is KGHSH and CDR2 LQKENI. This clone was detected a few times. Its antigen is as yet unknown. Profiling relied on immunoSEQ multiplex PCR, and the TCRdb table lists in-frame clones only, not all of them. The repertoire includes a few thousand clones, 45% to 50% of them detected once, and 84% sits in the top ten. The rearrangement joins TRBV18 to TRBJ2-7; perhaps D is TRBD1 or TRBD2 (5 bases each). The receptor comes from a man aged 60 to 75 with T-cell large granular lymphocyte leukemia. Some clones in this sample may be carry-over from other donors' samples. The sample taken for sequencing was peripheral blood mononuclear cells. CDR3 nucleotide sequence: TGTGCCAGCTCACCAAGGGGAGACTCCTACGAGCAGTACGTC. Amino acid sequence: CASSPRGDSYEQYV.